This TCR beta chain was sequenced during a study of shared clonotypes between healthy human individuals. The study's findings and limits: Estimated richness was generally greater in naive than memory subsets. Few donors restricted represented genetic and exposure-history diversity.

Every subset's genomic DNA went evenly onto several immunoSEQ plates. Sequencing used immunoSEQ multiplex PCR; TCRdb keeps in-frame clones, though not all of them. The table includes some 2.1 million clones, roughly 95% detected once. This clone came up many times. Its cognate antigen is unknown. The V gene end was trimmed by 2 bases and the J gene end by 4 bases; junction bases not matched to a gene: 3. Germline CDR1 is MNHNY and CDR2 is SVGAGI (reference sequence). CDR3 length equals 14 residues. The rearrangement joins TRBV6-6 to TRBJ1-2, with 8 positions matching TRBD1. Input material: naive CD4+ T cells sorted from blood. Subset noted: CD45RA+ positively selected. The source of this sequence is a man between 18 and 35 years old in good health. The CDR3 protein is CASSYLDRGYGYTF. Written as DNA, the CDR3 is TGTGCCAGCAGTTACCTTGACAGGGGCTATGGCTACACCTTC.